This section outlines one TCR beta chain sequence together with its context. Its matching antigen is unknown. These data are taken from a study of early T cells in non-severe SARS-CoV-2 infection. On the study more broadly: Investigators sequenced bulk RNA drawn from unsorted whole blood, and chains remained unpaired.

Germline-derived CDR1 and CDR2 are LNHDA and SQIVND (reference sequence). This CDR3 has 14 amino acids. Deletions cut 7 bases from V and 0 bases from J, with 9 bases between. The study's findings and limits: Matches to VDJdb favored anti-spike CD8 responses and missed private and CD4 specificities.

The TCR library protocol attached unique molecular identifiers to the individual cDNA molecules. TCRdb passed the 5' RACE reads through MiXCR, listing each CDR3 protein once. The sample contains 97,000 or so distinct CDR3 sequences, approximately 11% of which appear only once. The sequence came from an adult who was a healthcare worker with PCR-confirmed SARS-CoV-2 infection or an uninfected control (not recorded which). The chain combines TRBV19 with TRBJ2-2; D gene unclear. Here the sequenced sample was whole blood, taken at baseline. CDR3 in amino acids: CASIQNSNTGELFF. CDR3 in DNA: TGTGCCAGTATTCAGAATTCGAACACCGGGGAGCTGTTTTTT.